Shown below are 26 T cell receptor beta chains from a single sample sequenced in a study of vaccination and CD4 T cells after COVID-19. Sequenced with the Oncomine TCR Beta short-read assay was DNA taken from cultured CD4+ T cells. TCRdb reprocessed the PCR reads via MiXCR and lists one record per CDR3 protein. The table shows around 25,000 distinct CDR3 sequences, with approximately 39% occurring only once. Their antigen targets remain unknown. Treatment noted: roughly nine-day PBMC culture with coronavirus spike peptide pools or control peptides (ViraFEST assay). Source material: CD4+ T cells from blood, cultured in vitro. These TCRs come from a human donor who had recovered from COVID-19.

This chain connects TRBV2 to TRBJ2-7; D perhaps matches TRBD1 (6 bases). There are 13 residues in the CDR3. Germline V gives CDR1 SNHLY, CDR2 FYNNEI. V lost 7 bases and J 6 bases, leaving 16 bases between the germline ends. The CDR3 loop is CASNANQGLEQYF. The CDR3 region has the DNA TGTGCCAGCAATGCCAATCAGGGGCTCGAGCAGTACTTC.

This clonotype occurred a few times. The chain is built from TRBV11-3 and TRBJ1-2, with TRBD1 matching 7 bases. The CDR3 has 15 amino acids. The junction had 9 bases not matched to a gene; V was cut back by 5 bases and J by 3 bases. Germline loops: CDR1 SGHNT, CDR2 YENEEA. CDR3 sequence reads: CASSAPGQPYYGYTF. The CDR3 DNA follows: TGTGCCAGCAGCGCTCCGGGACAGCCTTACTATGGCTACACCTTC.

This clonotype was detected only a few times. The chain joins TRBV20-1 to TRBJ2-5, with D maybe TRBD2 (5 bases). In germline, CDR1 is DFQATT, CDR2 SNEGSKA (reference sequence). The CDR3 totals 11 residues. CDR3 in DNA: TGCAGCGAGGGAGATCACGAGACCCAGTACTTC. Translated, it gives CSEGDHETQYF.

The rearrangement links TRBV12-3 or TRBV12-4 to TRBJ1-2, with 8 positions matching TRBD1. The V and J ends lost 5 bases and 4 bases, in that order; junction bases with no gene match: 3. The CDR3 is 13 amino acids. Written as DNA, the CDR3 is TGTGCCAGCAGTAGGACAGGGCTCTATGGCTACACCTTC. Protein: CASSRTGLYGYTF.

The chain couples TRBV30 to TRBJ1-6, with TRBD1 as a possible D gene (6 bases). CDR1 and CDR2 from the germline V gene are GTSNPN and SVGIG (reference sequence). The CDR3 sequence is 12 residues long. The V and J ends lost 4 bases and 9 bases respectively, with 10 bases between them. The chain's CDR3 is CAWTRGPSPLHF. The CDR3 DNA follows: TGTGCCTGGACCAGGGGTCCTTCACCCCTCCACTTT.

This clonotype was counted between two and nine times. V and J are TRBV20-1 and TRBJ2-1, with 7 bases that match TRBD2. The germline V gene has CDR1 DFQATT and CDR2 SNEGSKA (reference sequence). J was trimmed by 5 bases and V by 0 bases; bases with no gene match: 13. This CDR3 region has 17 residues. This CDR3 reads CSARDSLTSSGDNEQFF. In DNA form, the CDR3 reads TGCAGTGCTAGAGATTCCCTGACTAGCTCGGGGGACAATGAGCAGTTCTTC.

The chain uses TRBV7-2 and TRBJ1-5; D is uncertain. This CDR3 is 13 amino acids long. From germline, CDR1 is SGHTA and CDR2 FQGNSA. Trimming left V 4 bases short and J 2 bases short, with 6 bases between. CDR3 bases: TGTGCCAGCAGCTCCCGGGGCAATCAGCCCCAGCATTTT. Translation: CASSSRGNQPQHF.

In this sample, this clonotype turned up a few times. The gene calls are TRBV29-1 and TRBJ1-5, with D unclear. The germline V gene has CDR1 SQVTM and CDR2 ANQGSEA. This CDR3 region has 14 residues. Trimming removed 5 bases at V and 3 bases at J, with 14 bases between. The CDR3: CSVPRCSDNQPQHF. CDR3 nucleotides: TGCAGCGTTCCCCGATGCTCTGACAATCAGCCCCAGCATTTT.

This chain links TRBV25-1 with TRBJ2-5; 10 bases match TRBD1. Looked up from germline, CDR1 is MGHDK and CDR2 is SYGVNS. The CDR3 contains 17 residues. The ends lost 6 bases at V and 5 bases at J; junction bases unmatched: 15. The CDR3 is CASSATPGQGSGETQYF. CDR3 DNA sequence: TGTGCCAGCAGCGCTACGCCGGGACAGGGGAGCGGGGAGACCCAGTACTTC.

This rearrangement joins TRBV6-4 to TRBJ2-3; 9 bases are a match to TRBD2. This CDR3 has 15 residues. V was pared by 0 bases and J by 4 bases, with 2 bases of the junction left unmatched. Germline-derived CDR1 and CDR2 are MRHNA and SNTAGT. As DNA, the CDR3 is TGTGCCAGCAGTGACTCTGGCGGGGGGGCAGATACGCAGTATTTT. This sequence encodes CASSDSGGGADTQYF.

The gene calls are TRBV11-3 and TRBJ1-1; D might be TRBD1 (6 bases). The germline V gene has CDR1 SGHNT and CDR2 YENEEA. The V gene lost 5 bases and the J gene lost 4 bases, with 14 bases spanning the gap. The CDR3 extends over 14 amino acids. The CDR3 spells CASSQIQGSTEAFF. CDR3 in DNA: TGTGCCAGCAGCCAAATACAGGGATCCACTGAAGCTTTCTTT.

V and J are TRBV7-9 and TRBJ2-5; TRBD1 might be the D (7 bases). The CDR3 consists of 15 residues. Germline-derived CDR1 and CDR2 are SEHNR and FQNEAQ (reference sequence). V was shortened by 4 bases and J by 2 bases, with 14 bases between the two germline ends. The CDR3 coding sequence is TGTGCCAGCAGCTCACCAGGGGGGATGCAAGAGACCCAGTACTTC. This sequence encodes CASSSPGGMQETQYF.

This clonotype came up once. V and J are TRBV5-1 and TRBJ2-5, with 10 bases identical to TRBD2. The germline CDR1 and CDR2 sequences are SGHRS and YFSETQ. Trimming cost V 4 bases and J 4 bases; bases outside gene matches: 10. There are 16 residues in the CDR3. CDR3 coding DNA: TGCGCCAGCAGCCCACCTAGCGGGAGCGGGGGAGAGACCCAGTACTTC. Amino acids: CASSPPSGSGGETQYF.

This clonotype showed up just a few times. The chain employs TRBV24-1 and TRBJ1-2, with 8 bases aligning to TRBD1. V was clipped by 4 bases and J by 4 bases; unmatched bases: 7. The CDR3 spans 15 residues. The germline gives CDR1 KGHDR, CDR2 SFDVKD. The CDR3 is CATSENGQGIYGYTF. The CDR3, as DNA: TGTGCCACCAGTGAAAATGGACAGGGAATCTATGGCTACACCTTC.

This clonotype was counted between two and nine times. This chain connects TRBV19 to TRBJ1-6, with no clear D. V was shortened by 2 bases and J by 6 bases, with 5 bases between the two germline ends. The CDR3 has 13 residues. Germline assignment: CDR1 LNHDA and CDR2 SQIVND (reference sequence). Here the CDR3 DNA reads TGTGCCAGTAGTATATCGAGTAATTCACCCCTCCACTTT. Amino acids: CASSISSNSPLHF.

The chain joins TRBV28 to TRBJ2-3; tentatively, D is TRBD2 (6 bases). The CDR3 runs 14 residues. Per the germline V gene, CDR1 is MDHEN and CDR2 is SYDVKM. Deletions cut 4 bases from V and 0 bases from J, with 8 bases between. In DNA form, the CDR3 reads TGTGCCAGCAGTTCCCGGGGGAGCACAGATACGCAGTATTTT. Translating it yields CASSSRGSTDTQYF.

The chain combines TRBV27 with TRBJ1-1; D is possibly TRBD1 (5 bases). The CDR3 consists of 19 residues. The germline V and J ends were trimmed by 0 bases and 2 bases, with 22 bases remaining between them. Germline CDR1 is MNHEY and CDR2 is SMNVEV (reference sequence). DNA for the CDR3: TGTGCCAGCAGTTTATCGGGGGTGCCGGCGGCAGGGCGAAACACTGAAGCTTTCTTT. Amino acids: CASSLSGVPAAGRNTEAFF.

V and J are TRBV4-3 and TRBJ1-1; D might be TRBD1 (6 bases). V lost 0 bases, J lost 4 bases, and 9 bases lay in between. In germline, CDR1 is LGHNA, CDR2 YSLEER. The CDR3 spans 14 residues. The CDR3 DNA follows: TGCGCCAGCAGCCAAGAGAGGGGGGGCACTGAAGCTTTCTTT. Amino acid sequence: CASSQERGGTEAFF.

This chain's CDR3 is CASSYSILNTGELFF. The DNA of the CDR3 is TGTGCCAGCAGTTACTCGATCTTGAACACCGGGGAGCTGTTTTTT. This rearrangement joins TRBV6-5 to TRBJ2-2, with D uncertain. CDR3 length: 15 residues. Trimming left V 0 bases short and J 1 base short, with 6 bases between. The germline gives CDR1 MNHEY, CDR2 SVGAGI.

The rearrangement uses TRBV12-3 or TRBV12-4 and TRBJ1-6; D remains ambiguous. The CDR3 runs 14 residues. Between the trimmed V and J ends, which lost 1 base and 6 bases, there was a span of 7 bases. In DNA, the CDR3 is TGTGCCAGCAGTTTAGAGGCGGCTAATTCACCCCTCCACTTT. This translates into CASSLEAANSPLHF.

This clonotype was recorded a few times. The chain uses TRBV4-2 and TRBJ2-2, with 11 positions matching TRBD2. This CDR3 spans 16 amino acids. CDR1 and CDR2 from the germline V gene are LGHNA and YNFKEQ. V lost 4 bases, J lost 3 bases, and 4 bases stayed unmatched. CDR3 coding DNA: TGTGCCAGCAGCCCCGTACTAGCGGGAGACACCGGGGAGCTGTTTTTT. Amino acid sequence: CASSPVLAGDTGELFF.

The rearrangement uses TRBV7-2 and TRBJ2-1, with unresolved D. The V gene's germline CDR1 is SGHTA and CDR2 FQGNSA. Trimming shortened V by 5 bases and J by 0 bases, and 14 bases separated the two germline ends. The CDR3 is made up of 16 amino acids. The CDR3 loop reads CASSQMTFSSYNEQFF. DNA of the CDR3: TGTGCCAGCAGCCAAATGACCTTTAGCTCCTACAATGAGCAGTTCTTC.

This clonotype was detected a few times. The rearrangement uses TRBV19 and TRBJ1-1, with 7 bases matching TRBD1. V was clipped by 10 bases and J by 4 bases; unmatched bases: 15. The length of the CDR3 is 15 residues. Germline V CDR1 and CDR2: LNHDA, SQIVND (reference sequence). DNA of the CDR3: TGTGCCACCACAAGACAGGGCATTTTTGGCACTGAAGCTTTCTTT. Amino acids: CATTRQGIFGTEAFF.

This clonotype has more than one count but fewer than ten. The chain links TRBV5-1 to TRBJ2-7, with 8 nucleotides matching TRBD1. The V gene end was trimmed by 0 bases and the J gene end by 4 bases; junction bases not matched to a gene: 15. From germline, CDR1 is SGHRS and CDR2 YFSETQ. The CDR3 is 18 amino acids. The CDR3 loop reads CASSLDAAGTGAPYEQYF. CDR3 sequence (DNA): TGCGCCAGCAGCTTGGATGCTGCCGGGACAGGAGCCCCGTACGAGCAGTACTTC.

The chain recombines TRBV2 with TRBJ1-6; 7 positions agree with TRBD1. The CDR3 length is 15 residues. Unmatched junction bases numbered 5, after V lost 1 base and J lost 8 bases. Germline CDR1 reads SNHLY; CDR2 reads FYNNEI. The CDR3 region has the DNA TGTGCCAGCAGTGAAGATGCAGGGGGTTATTCACCCCTCCACTTT. Translation: CASSEDAGGYSPLHF.

V usage is TRBV24-1 and J usage is TRBJ2-7, with 9 nucleotides matching TRBD1. The V gene end was trimmed by 5 bases and the J gene end by 0 bases; junction bases not matched to a gene: 7. Germline V gene lookup returns CDR1 KGHDR and CDR2 SFDVKD. The CDR3 covers 16 residues. CDR3 residues: CATSAPDRGGSYEQYF. The CDR3, as DNA: TGTGCCACCAGTGCCCCTGACAGGGGGGGCTCCTACGAGCAGTACTTC.